This TCR beta chain was retrieved from a study of human T cells and chemical hapten exposure. Study overall: The upper back received 0.01% DPC by patch testing, with results read at 6 days.

In TCRdb, the RACE reads were re-called with MiXCR into one record per CDR3 protein. The data show over 65,000 distinct CDR3 sequences, around 10% seen once. This clonotype has at least ten counts. The time point is: patch test 2, 6 weeks after DPC sensitization. The treatment: therapeutic diphenylcyclopropenone sensitization with weekly scalp DPC. Participating donors were patients with alopecia, aged 18 to 70 years, considered appropriate candidates for DPC. This sequence was found in a man between 18 and 35 years old with alopecia areata. Some clones in this sample may be carry-over from other donors' samples. Sequences were derived from whole blood, sampled in connection with sensitization to the hapten diphenylcyclopropenone (DPC).

The CDR3 coding sequence is TGTGCCAGCAGCTCATCTAGGTACCAAGAGACCCAGTACTTC. Residues: CASSSSRYQETQYF. The chain uses TRBV11-2 and TRBJ2-5, with D unresolved. Between the trimmed V and J ends, which lost 4 bases and 0 bases, there was a span of 9 bases. The CDR3 runs to 14 residues. Germline loops: CDR1 SGHAT, CDR2 FQNNGV.